These 29 T cell receptor beta chains share one sample of origin, sequenced in a study of T-cell reconstitution after alpha-beta-depleted transplantation in children. During its preparation, the TCRbeta library received unique molecular identifiers. Each CDR3 protein gets one entry after TCRdb re-called the PCR reads with MiXCR. Of around 78,000 distinct CDR3 sequences listed, about 7.3% are singletons. Sequences were derived from PBMCs from the stem cell graft donor, sampled from the stem cell graft. All receptors come from a human donor who donated a stem cell graft to a child with acute lymphoblastic leukemia.

In its sample, this clonotype was seen many times. The rearrangement joins TRBV4-3 to TRBJ1-6, with D hard to call. The length of the CDR3 is 14 residues. CDR1 is LGHNA and CDR2 is YSLEER in the germline V gene. V lost 4 bases and J 6 bases, leaving 10 bases between the germline ends. The chain's CDR3 is CASSLTAFNSPLHF. As DNA, the CDR3 is TGCGCCAGCAGCCTGACGGCTTTTAATTCACCCCTCCACTTT.

V usage is TRBV28 and J usage is TRBJ1-1; weak D call: TRBD1 (5 bases). This CDR3 region has 15 residues. V was clipped by 2 bases and J by 11 bases, with 21 bases between them. From germline, CDR1 is MDHEN and CDR2 SYDVKM. The CDR3, as DNA: TGTGCCAGCAGTTTAGGTGGGACGGGACGACCGACGGCTTTCTTT. Residues: CASSLGGTGRPTAFF.

The table lists this clonotype with many counts. V is TRBV24-1 and J is TRBJ2-1; a weak D match, TRBD2 (6 bases). The CDR3 has 15 residues. Deletions cut 3 bases from V and 9 bases from J, with 17 bases between. The germline V gene has CDR1 KGHDR and CDR2 SFDVKD. The DNA of the CDR3 is TGTGCCACCAGTGATAAGGGGACCGGGAGACCTGAGCAGTTCTTC. Protein product: CATSDKGTGRPEQFF.

The table lists this clonotype with many counts. This rearrangement joins TRBV7-2 to TRBJ1-2, with TRBD1 as a possible D gene (6 bases). Germline CDR1 is SGHTA and CDR2 is FQGNSA. V gave up 6 bases and J gave up 4 bases, with 12 bases separating them. This CDR3 contains 13 residues. The DNA for the CDR3 is TGTGCCAGCAGGTCCGGGGGCGCCTATGGCTACACCTTC. Translating gives CASRSGGAYGYTF. Full variable domain (missing parts from reference TRBV7-2 and TRBJ1-2): GAGVSQSPSNKVTEKGKDVELRCDPISGHTALYWYRQSLGQGLEFLIYFQGNSAPDKSGLPSDRFSAERTGGSVSTLTIQRTQQEDSAVYLCASRSGGAYGYTFGSGTRLTVV.

The sample holds many counts of this clonotype. J is TRBJ1-1 and V is TRBV5-1; D remains ambiguous. This CDR3 region has 16 residues. CDR1 is SGHRS, CDR2 YFSETQ, per germline. With 0 bases removed from V and 2 bases from J, the gap between germline ends came to 14 bases. CDR3 sequence (DNA): TGCGCCAGCAGCTTGGAAGGGTTTTCCCCAAACACTGAAGCTTTCTTT. It yields the protein CASSLEGFSPNTEAFF. Supplemented by reference TRBV5-1 and TRBJ1-1, the full variable domain reads KAGVTQTPRYLIKTRGQQVTLSCSPISGHRSVSWYQQTPGQGLQFLFEYFSETQRNKGNFPGRFSGRQFSNSRSEMNVSTLELGDSALYLCASSLEGFSPNTEAFFGQGTRLTVV.

The V and J genes are TRBV7-9 and TRBJ1-1; no reliable D call. CDR1 and CDR2 (germline): SEHNR, FQNEAQ (reference sequence). The CDR3 loop spans 12 amino acids. Trimming removed 6 bases at V and 7 bases at J, with 12 bases between. CDR3 DNA: TGTGCCAGCAGGACCGGAGTGGGTGAAGCTTTCTTT. Residues: CASRTGVGEAFF.

At least ten counts were recorded for this clonotype. The DNA for the CDR3 is TGTGCCAGCAGCCTACCCTCGGCCGCGGGGCAGTTCTTC. Translating it yields CASSLPSAAGQFF. The V call is TRBV7-2, the J call TRBJ2-1; D is possibly TRBD2 (5 bases). The CDR3 covers 13 residues. Germline V lookup: CDR1 SGHTA, CDR2 FQGNSA. Between the trimmed V and J ends, which lost 5 bases and 12 bases, there was a span of 17 bases.

This clonotype occurred many times. The chain is built from TRBV6-4 and TRBJ2-1, with 7 positions matching TRBD2. Germline V CDR1 and CDR2: MRHNA, SNTAGT. This CDR3 has 13 amino acids. J lost 14 bases, V lost 3 bases, and 10 bases had no gene match. The CDR3 region is CASSDQTAGWKFF. CDR3 sequence (DNA): TGTGCCAGCAGTGATCAGACAGCGGGATGGAAGTTCTTC.

This clonotype has a count of ten or more. V is TRBV12-3 or TRBV12-4 and J is TRBJ2-3, with D tentatively TRBD2 (5 bases). The CDR3 totals 12 residues. With 8 bases removed from V and 1 base from J, the gap between germline ends came to 7 bases. CDR3 protein: CASGRGTDTQYF. The DNA of the CDR3 is TGTGCCAGCGGGCGGGGCACAGATACGCAGTATTTT.

This clonotype appeared many times. This chain joins TRBV6-2 or TRBV6-3 and TRBJ2-3; 7 nucleotides line up with TRBD1. The CDR3 sequence is 14 residues long. Germline V gene sequence: CDR1 MNHEY, CDR2 SVGEGT. The J segment lost 3 bases and the V segment lost 5 bases, leaving 5 bases of the junction unmatched. The CDR3 region has the DNA TGTGCCAGCAGTCCGCGACAGGGTACAGATACGCAGTATTTT. Translation: CASSPRQGTDTQYF.

V usage is TRBV7-9 and J usage is TRBJ2-2, with 8 bases identical to TRBD1. With 5 bases clipped from V and 3 bases from J, the junction kept 5 bases outside the gene matches. Germline-derived CDR1 and CDR2 are SEHNR and FQNEAQ (reference sequence). The CDR3 length is 15 residues. This CDR3 is CASSDGQGDTGELFF. CDR3 in DNA: TGTGCCAGCAGCGATGGACAGGGAGACACCGGGGAGCTGTTTTTT.

The CDR3 here is CASSSGLTTDTQYF. In nucleotides, the CDR3 is TGCGCCAGCAGCTCGGGACTTACCACAGATACGCAGTATTTT. This rearrangement joins TRBV5-1 to TRBJ2-3, with a tentative D call TRBD2 (6 bases). CDR3 length: 14 amino acids. The germline V gene encodes CDR1 SGHRS and CDR2 YFSETQ. V was clipped by 3 bases and J by 2 bases, with 10 bases between them.

The chain is built from TRBV2 and TRBJ1-6, with TRBD1 identical over 7 bases. This CDR3 spans 15 amino acids. CDR1 is SNHLY, CDR2 FYNNEI, per germline. Trimming at V came to 4 bases and at J to 6 bases, leaving 6 bases not matched to a gene. The CDR3 region is CASSGWRGPNSPLHF. The CDR3 DNA reads TGTGCCAGCAGTGGTTGGAGGGGGCCTAATTCACCCCTCCACTTT. The whole variable domain, filled in from reference TRBV2 and TRBJ1-6, reads EPEVTQTPSHQVTQMGQEVILRCVPISNHLYFYWYRQILGQKVEFLVSFYNNEISEKSEIFDDQFSVERPDGSNFTLKIRSTKLEDSAMYFCASSGWRGPNSPLHFGNGTRLTVT.

The chain is built from TRBV7-2 and TRBJ1-6; the D is unclear. The CDR3 spans 15 residues. V lost 1 base to trimming and J lost 4 bases, with 8 bases between them. Germline-derived CDR1 and CDR2 are SGHTA and FQGNSA. For the CDR3, the DNA is TGTGCCAGCAGCTTAGATACAGCGTATAATTCACCCCTCCACTTT. This codes for CASSLDTAYNSPLHF.

This clonotype was counted ten times or more. The genes are TRBV6-2 or TRBV6-3 and TRBJ1-5; perhaps TRBD1 as D (5 bases). The germline V gene encodes CDR1 MNHEY and CDR2 SVGEGT. The CDR3 extends over 14 amino acids. Trimming left V 8 bases short and J 2 bases short, with 13 bases between. The CDR3 DNA sequence: TGTGCCAGCGGGGGGGTCTTCGGCAATCAGCCCCAGCATTTT. Translated: CASGGVFGNQPQHF.

This clonotype occurred many times. The V call is TRBV2, the J call TRBJ2-5; 15 positions match TRBD2. The CDR3 spans 17 residues. Trimming cost V 1 base and J 5 bases; bases outside gene matches: 5. In germline, CDR1 is SNHLY, CDR2 FYNNEI. DNA of the CDR3: TGTGCCAGCAGTGAAGTAGGGACTAGCGGGGGGTGGGAGACCCAGTACTTC. Residues: CASSEVGTSGGWETQYF.

The chain links TRBV4-3 to TRBJ1-2; 10 bases align to TRBD1. The V gene's germline CDR1 is LGHNA and CDR2 YSLEER. This CDR3 has 15 residues. V shed 0 bases and J 7 bases; nucleotides not matched to a gene: 5. CDR3 protein: CASSQEAGTGVGYTF. CDR3 nucleotide sequence: TGCGCCAGCAGCCAAGAAGCCGGGACAGGGGTTGGCTACACCTTC.

This clonotype was found many times. The rearrangement joins TRBV20-1 to TRBJ2-3; maybe TRBD2 (5 bases). The CDR3 totals 17 residues. Germline CDR1 is DFQATT and CDR2 is SNEGSKA (reference sequence). The V end lost 5 bases, the J end lost 0 bases, and 21 bases lay between the germline ends. CDR3 residues: CSASFAVGLASTDTQYF. The CDR3 coding sequence is TGCAGTGCTTCCTTCGCCGTTGGACTGGCTAGCACAGATACGCAGTATTTT.

This clonotype has at least ten counts. The V call is TRBV3-1, the J call TRBJ2-2; D remains ambiguous. V lost 4 bases and J 6 bases, leaving 12 bases between the germline ends. CDR1 is LGHDT, CDR2 YNNKEL, per germline (reference sequence). The CDR3 totals 14 residues. CDR3 sequence (DNA): TGTGCCAGCAGCCTCAACCCCGGCTCCGGGGAGCTGTTTTTT. This encodes CASSLNPGSGELFF.

There are a few counts of this clonotype. This chain joins TRBV29-1 and TRBJ2-1; D is unclear. There are 15 residues in the CDR3. Germline assignment: CDR1 SQVTM and CDR2 ANQGSEA. Trimming shortened V by 7 bases and J by 0 bases, and 16 bases separated the two germline ends. Written as DNA, the CDR3 is TGCAGCGCATCCCTTTCCTTAAGCTCCTACAATGAGCAGTTCTTC. Its translation is CSASLSLSSYNEQFF.

This clonotype came up many times. The J gene is TRBJ2-6, the V gene TRBV7-9; D gene ambiguous. Per the germline V gene, CDR1 is SEHNR and CDR2 is FQNEAQ (reference sequence). The CDR3 runs 16 residues. Between the trimmed V and J ends, which lost 5 bases and 0 bases, there was a span of 11 bases. For the CDR3, the DNA is TGTGCCAGCAGCCTCTTAGTGAGCTCTGGGGCCAACGTCCTGACTTTC. Residues: CASSLLVSSGANVLTF.

This clonotype was found many times. The chain links TRBV5-1 to TRBJ2-7; no clear D gene. The CDR3 has 15 amino acids. Germline loops: CDR1 SGHRS, CDR2 YFSETQ. Trimming cost V 2 bases and J 4 bases, with 16 bases left between them. The CDR3 nucleotides are TGCGCCAGCAGCTTAGGCGGAGCCGGCTATTACGAGCAGTACTTC. It specifies CASSLGGAGYYEQYF.

The chain combines TRBV9 with TRBJ2-1; D perhaps matches TRBD1 (6 bases). The CDR3 sequence is 15 residues long. Trimming removed 0 bases from V and 5 bases from J, with 12 bases in between. Germline V gives CDR1 SGDLS, CDR2 YYNGEE. CDR3 loop: CASSVVQGSNNEQFF. The CDR3 DNA follows: TGTGCCAGCAGCGTAGTACAGGGTAGCAACAATGAGCAGTTCTTC.

This clonotype was picked up a small number of times. The rearrangement joins TRBV29-1 to TRBJ2-7, with D maybe TRBD1 (5 bases). Germline CDR1 is SQVTM and CDR2 is ANQGSEA. The CDR3 length is 11 residues. V gave up 2 bases and J gave up 6 bases, with 8 bases separating them. CDR3 nucleotides: TGCAGCGTTGAACAGGGAAGCGAGCAGTACTTC. Translating it yields CSVEQGSEQYF.

The gene calls are TRBV5-4 and TRBJ1-5; maybe TRBD1 (6 bases). The CDR3 runs 14 residues. V was clipped by 4 bases and J by 4 bases, with 12 bases between them. Germline V gene sequence: CDR1 SGHNT, CDR2 YYREEE (reference sequence). The CDR3 DNA reads TGTGCCAGCAGCGACGGGACACATAATCAGCCCCAGCATTTT. It yields the protein CASSDGTHNQPQHF.

This clonotype was detected ten times or more. V is TRBV6-5 and J is TRBJ2-3; possibly TRBD1 or TRBD2 for D (5 bases each). CDR1 is MNHEY, CDR2 SVGAGI, per germline. The CDR3 is 15 residues long. V dropped 3 bases and J dropped 4 bases, with 14 bases sitting between them. CDR3: CASSYGGRGPDTQYF. As DNA, the CDR3 is TGTGCCAGCAGTTATGGGGGTCGGGGACCAGATACGCAGTATTTT.

This clonotype was seen at least ten times. In nucleotides, the CDR3 is TGTGCCAGCAGAGACGGGAGCCACGAGCAGTACTTC. It translates to CASRDGSHEQYF. This chain joins TRBV6-2 or TRBV6-3 and TRBJ2-7; possible D gene TRBD2, 6 bases. Germline CDR1 and CDR2: MNHEY and SVGEGT. The CDR3 has 12 amino acids. The V end lost 6 bases, the J end lost 5 bases, and 11 bases lay between the germline ends.

In this sample, this clonotype turned up many times. The chain has TRBV12-3 or TRBV12-4 and TRBJ1-2; 7 bases are shared with TRBD1. The CDR3 covers 14 residues. After removal of 5 bases from V and 6 bases from J, the junction contained 9 bases not matched to a gene. CDR3 bases: TGTGCCAGCAGTCCCTCTCGACAGGGCCATGGCTACACCTTC. Protein product: CASSPSRQGHGYTF.

With regard to this clonotype: Because the CDR3 is missing its conserved closing phenylalanine or tryptophan, this is likely a read error. The J gene is TRBJ2-7, the V gene TRBV5-1; no definite D call. The germline V gene has CDR1 SGHRS and CDR2 YFSETQ. The CDR3 sequence is 11 residues long. The CDR3: CASYPFYEQYY. The DNA of the CDR3 is TGCGCCAGCTACCCTTTCTACGAACAGTACTAC.